The 22 T cell receptor gamma chains presented below share a single source sample, sequenced in a study of γδ T cells in repeated Plasmodium falciparum infection. Vgamma9/Vdelta2+ and Vdelta2-negative gammadelta T cells were flow-sorted from PBMC for bulk sequencing. TCRdb repeated clone calling on the multiplex PCR reads with CATT. The data contain around 27,000 gamma-chain clones, more than 1.4% of them singletons. The sample comprised gamma-delta T cells from blood. Receptors originate from a pool of human donors (malaria-infected and uninfected, not separated).

This clone was counted at least ten times. TCRdb's protein, taken from a much larger clone, differs from this DNA's translation at residue 6, likely owing to a read error; the protein displayed comes from the DNA. This sequence joins TRGV9 and TRGJ1 or TRGJ2. J gave up 11 bases and V 2 bases, and 9 bases lay outside the gene matches. Germline CDR1 GITISATS, CDR2 ISYDGTV (reference sequence). The CDR3 has 12 amino acids. DNA of the CDR3: TGTGCCTTGTGGGAGGGGCAAATCGAGAAACTCTTT. Translated, it gives CALWEGQIEKLF.

This clone appeared many times. A read error is likely here: a far larger clone is one base away. The V gene is TRGV3, the J gene TRGJ1 or TRGJ2. This CDR3 spans 14 amino acids. The V gene's germline CDR1 is VTNTFY and CDR2 YDVSTARD (reference sequence). The CDR3 bases are TGTGCCACCTGGGACAGGCCACGGCATTATAAGAAACTCTTC. Translation gives CATWDRPRHYKKLF.

This clone was observed a handful of times. A far larger clone is just one base off, so this is likely a read error. Other DNA sequences in this specimen translate into the identical CDR3. The chain is built from TRGV9 and TRGJ1 or TRGJ2. TCRdb lists no J gene, so it was determined here by aligning the DNA to germline. Germline V lookup: CDR1 GITISATS, CDR2 ISYDGTV (reference sequence). The CDR3 runs to 13 residues. The CDR3, as DNA: TGTGCCCTGTGGATCCCCCTTTATTATAAGAAACTCTTT. Its translation is CALWIPLYYKKLF.

This clone came up many times. The chain is built from TRGV4 and TRGJ1 or TRGJ2. This CDR3 has 13 residues. Trimming at V came to 2 bases and at J to 8 bases, leaving 9 bases not matched to a gene. The germline V gene encodes CDR1 EGSTGY and CDR2 YDSYTSSV. The CDR3 coding sequence is TGTGCCACCTGGGATGCCCGGGGGCATAAGAAACTCTTT. It translates to CATWDARGHKKLF.

This clone has more than one count but fewer than ten. This DNA's translation differs at residue 7 from TCRdb's protein, which comes from a much larger clone; a read error is likely, and the protein shown is translated from the DNA. This sequence joins TRGV5 and TRGJ1 or TRGJ2. The J gene, absent from TCRdb, was called here by matching the DNA to germline. From germline, CDR1 is VINAFY and CDR2 YDVSNSKD. The V and J ends lost 6 bases and 4 bases, in that order; junction bases with no gene match: 9. The CDR3 totals 13 residues. The CDR3 region is CATWTHWYYKKLF. The CDR3 DNA sequence: TGTGCCACCTGGACCCACTGGTATTATAAGAAACTCTTT.

Notes on this clone: A far larger clone is one base from this, pointing to a likely read error. This sample includes further DNA sequences coding for the same CDR3. V usage is TRGV9 and J usage is TRGJ1 or TRGJ2. No J gene is reported in TCRdb; it was inferred here by comparing the DNA with germline. Germline CDR1 and CDR2: GITISATS and ISYDGTV (reference sequence). The CDR3 covers 13 residues. As DNA, the CDR3 is TGTGCCCTGTGGGAGGTGCCGAGTTATAAGAAACTCTTT. Its translation is CALWEVPSYKKLF.

This clone showed up many times. A read error likely explains this, since a far larger clone differs by one base. At the DNA level, this CDR3 is encoded by other sequences in the same sample as well. V gene TRGV9 combines with J gene TRGJ1 or TRGJ2. Assignment of the J gene here rests on matching the DNA to germline, because TCRdb gives none. In germline, CDR1 is GITISATS, CDR2 ISYDGTV (reference sequence). The CDR3 covers 14 residues. The chain's CDR3 is CALWEPKTYYKKLF. CDR3 nucleotide sequence: TGTGCCTTATGGGAGCCGAAGACTTATTATAAGAAACTCTTT.

With respect to this clone: TCRdb's listed protein matches a much larger clone and diverges from this DNA's translation at residue 9, likely through a read error; the protein shown comes from the DNA. The chain couples TRGV8 to TRGJ1 or TRGJ2. The V and J ends lost 1 base and 5 bases, in that order; junction bases with no gene match: 8. Per germline, CDR1 VENAVY and CDR2 YDSYNSRV. This CDR3 has 14 amino acids. The CDR3 nucleotides read TGTGCCACCTGGGATAGCCCGCATCATTATAAGAAACTCTTT. It translates to CATWDSPHHYKKLF.

This clone occurred many times. A much larger clone lies a single base off, so this may be a read error. The same CDR3 is also encoded by other DNA sequences in this sample. The chain couples TRGV3 to TRGJ1 or TRGJ2. The junction had 5 bases not matched to a gene; V was cut back by 0 bases and J by 6 bases. Germline CDR1 and CDR2: VTNTFY and YDVSTARD (reference sequence). CDR3 size: 13 residues. The DNA of the CDR3 is TGTGCCACCTGGGACAGGCGAGGTTATAAGAAACTCTTT. Encoded protein: CATWDRRGYKKLF.

This clone has ten or more counts. The protein that TCRdb holds for this DNA derives from a much larger clone and differs from the translated DNA at residue 3, which likely indicates a read error; the protein shown here is translated from the DNA. The rearrangement links TRGV2 to TRGJP2. The J gene, absent from TCRdb, was called here by matching the DNA to germline. From germline, CDR1 is EGSNGY and CDR2 YDSYNSKV. The CDR3 is 17 amino acids. CDR3 sequence reads: CAAWDLQTYSSDWIKTF. In nucleotides, the CDR3 is TGTGCCGCCTGGGACCTACAGACGTATAGTAGTGATTGGATCAAGACGTTT.

The sample holds a few counts of this clone. Since a far larger clone is one base different, this is likely a read error. The sample contains more than one DNA sequence encoding this CDR3. The V gene is TRGV3, but the J gene lacks a call. The CDR3 totals 13 residues. Germline V gene sequence: CDR1 VTNTFY, CDR2 YDVSTARD (reference sequence). The CDR3, as DNA: TGTGCCACCTGGGACCTGATTGATTGGATTAAGACGTTT. This translates into CATWDLIDWIKTF.

This clone appeared many times. TCRdb attributes to this sequence the protein of a much larger clone, which differs from the DNA translation at residue 3; a read error is likely, and the protein displayed is translated from the DNA. The chain links TRGV9 to TRGJP. CDR3 length: 16 residues. Germline V lookup: CDR1 GITISATS, CDR2 ISYDGTV (reference sequence). The CDR3 protein is CASWEVAELGKKIKVF. The CDR3 DNA reads TGTGCCTCGTGGGAGGTCGCTGAGTTGGGCAAAAAAATCAAGGTATTT.

The table lists this clone with a few counts. The mismatch at residue 4 between this DNA's translation and the TCRdb protein of a much larger clone likely reflects a read error; the protein shown is translated from the DNA. The J gene is TRGJP, the V gene TRGV9. The J gene, not given by TCRdb, was assigned here from a germline match of the nucleotide sequence. Germline V CDR1 and CDR2: GITISATS, ISYDGTV (reference sequence). The CDR3 sequence is 20 residues long. The CDR3, as DNA: TGTGCCTTGCGGGAGGTGCGACCCCTTGGGCGAGAGTTGGGCAAAAAAATCAAGGTATTT. It codes for CALREVRPLGRELGKKIKVF.

In its sample, this clone was seen a few times. TCRdb's entry gives the protein of a much larger clone, which mismatches this DNA's translation at residue 2, likely from a read error; the protein reported here is translated from the DNA. J is TRGJ1 or TRGJ2 and V is TRGV2. Matching the DNA to germline supplied the J gene, which TCRdb does not give. Per the germline V gene, CDR1 is EGSNGY and CDR2 is YDSYNSKV. This CDR3 region has 13 residues. The CDR3 DNA is TGTACCACCTGGGACGGGCCCGTTGGGAAGAAACTCTTT. The encoded protein is CTTWDGPVGKKLF.

About this clone itself: A far larger clone differs by one base, so this is likely a read error. This sample includes further DNA sequences coding for the same CDR3. The rearrangement links TRGV3 to TRGJ1 or TRGJ2. No J segment appears in TCRdb, so it was assigned here by matching the sequence to germline. The CDR3 length is 14 residues. The junction had 9 bases not matched to a gene; V was cut back by 1 base and J by 6 bases. Germline CDR1 reads VTNTFY; CDR2 reads YDVSTARD (reference sequence). The CDR3 here is CATWDSPGGYKKLF. CDR3 coding DNA: TGTGCCACCTGGGACAGTCCCGGGGGTTATAAGAAACTCTTT.

This clone was found a few times. TCRdb has a much larger clone's protein, which differs at residue 8 from the translation of this DNA, likely because of a read error; what is shown is the protein translated from the DNA. V gene TRGV9 combines with J gene TRGJ1 or TRGJ2. The J gene, left out of TCRdb, was set here by checking the DNA against germline. The CDR3 sequence is 13 residues long. After removal of 1 base from V and 6 bases from J, the junction contained 6 bases not matched to a gene. Germline V lookup: CDR1 GITISATS, CDR2 ISYDGTV (reference sequence). The CDR3 loop reads CALWEVRVYKKLF. CDR3 bases: TGTGCCTTGTGGGAGGTTCGAGTTTATAAGAAACTCTTT.

This clone was counted between two and nine times. This DNA translates differently at residue 8 from the TCRdb protein, which is that of a much larger clone; a read error is likely, and the protein shown is the DNA's own translation. The CDR3 protein is CALWQVSGQELGKKIKVF. CDR3 DNA: TGTGCCTTGTGGCAGGTGAGCGGGCAAGAGTTGGGCAAAAAAATCAAGGTATTT. The V call is TRGV9, the J call TRGJP. TCRdb supplies no J gene; here it was assigned by aligning the nucleotide sequence to germline. From germline, CDR1 is GITISATS and CDR2 ISYDGTV (reference sequence). The CDR3 runs 18 residues.

In this sample, this clone turned up many times. A far larger clone is a single base away, which makes a read error likely. The same CDR3 is also encoded by other DNA sequences in this sample. For the V gene the call is TRGV9; the J gene has no call. The length of the CDR3 is 13 residues. Germline V gene data show CDR1 as GITISATS and CDR2 as ISYDGTV (reference sequence). For the CDR3, the DNA is TGTGCCTTGTGGGAGGTTATCCCCCTTGAGAAGCTCTTT. It encodes CALWEVIPLEKLF.

To note about this clone: The protein TCRdb lists belongs to a much larger clone and differs from this DNA's translation at residue 9, which points to a read error; the protein shown is made from the DNA. The V and J genes are TRGV2 and TRGJP2. The J gene is absent in TCRdb and was assigned here via DNA matching to germline. Trimming at V came to 0 bases and at J to 3 bases, leaving 10 bases not matched to a gene. Looked up from germline, CDR1 is EGSNGY and CDR2 is YDSYNSKV. This CDR3 has 17 residues. The DNA of the CDR3 is TGTGCCACCTGGGACGGGCTGAGGCCACGTAGTGATTGGATCAAGACGTTT. This codes for CATWDGLRPRSDWIKTF.

Many counts were recorded for this clone. Other DNA sequences of this sample code for an identical CDR3. The V call is TRGV9, the J call TRGJP. V was clipped by 0 bases and J by 4 bases; unmatched bases: 3. Germline values: CDR1 GITISATS, CDR2 ISYDGTV (reference sequence). The CDR3 sequence is 17 residues long. The CDR3: CALWEVDQELGKKIKVF. The CDR3 DNA follows: TGTGCCTTGTGGGAGGTGGACCAAGAGTTGGGCAAAAAAATCAAGGTATTT.

The sample holds many counts of this clone. With a far larger clone one base away, a read error is the likely cause. This CDR3 is also generated by other DNA sequences in the sample. This rearrangement joins TRGV9 to TRGJP. Germline CDR1 is GITISATS and CDR2 is ISYDGTV (reference sequence). The CDR3 runs to 16 residues. CDR3 in amino acids: CALWGSKELGKKIKVF. CDR3 in DNA: TGTGCCTTGTGGGGCAGTAAAGAGTTGGGCAAGAAAATCAAGGTATTT.

This clone was found many times. This DNA's translation differs at residue 5 from TCRdb's protein, which comes from a much larger clone; a read error is likely, and the protein shown is translated from the DNA. V usage is TRGV3 and J usage is TRGJP2. The J gene, missing from TCRdb, was assigned here through DNA to germline matching. CDR1 is VTNTFY and CDR2 is YDVSTARD in the germline V gene (reference sequence). This CDR3 contains 13 residues. Trimming took 5 bases from V and 2 from J; bases not matched to a gene: 2. The CDR3 DNA sequence: TGTGCCACCTGGGGCAGTAGTGATTGGATCAAGACGTTT. As protein: CATWGSSDWIKTF.